The entry that follows covers one T cell receptor (beta chain) sequence. Its antigen specificity is not known. Per-base qualities were not stored, and no clone one base away is much larger. High-throughput TCR beta sequencing profiled peripheral blood CD8+ and CD4+ T cells from healthy donors, Susac syndrome patients and multiple sclerosis patients. Healthy donors were included as age- and sex-matched controls. Bulk CD8+ and CD4+ T cells were purified magnetically by negative isolation, whereas CD8+ TEMRA cells were enriched by FACS. Blood was collected in EDTA tubes and processed within 24 hours, with PBMCs isolated through density gradient centrifugation. PBMCs destined for TCR sequencing were cryopreserved in liquid nitrogen and later thawed in a 37 °C water bath. Purity of sorted or isolated CD4+, CD8+ and CD8+ TEMRA cells was at least 90%. RNA was extracted using the RNeasy kit, and about 0.45 to 1 microgram was reverse transcribed with random hexamers. The immunoSEQ multiplex PCR assay, covering 54 Vbeta and 13 Jbeta segments, was used to amplify TCR beta CDR3 regions. PCR amplification bias was corrected by using a synthetic template baseline for primer optimization and computational correction. Processing in the source paper ran as follows. Reads were assigned to V, D and J genes according to IMGT and analyzed in immunoSEQ Analyzer, with only productive sequences retained. Clonality was calculated as one minus the Shannon entropy normalized by log2 of the number of productive unique sequences. For each patient and control, public and private clones were evaluated within the 100 most prevalent clones. Clones were defined as Susac-specific if absent from the healthy and MS cohorts, from 900 to 1,200 published viral clones and from other ImmuneACCESS disease sequences. Through fastp at Q25 and MiXCR, TCRdb rebuilt clones from the public reads, retaining in-frame beta chains. Identical CDR3 protein sequences are pooled into one entry, listed with their most common genes and DNA. These V and J calls originate from TCRdb's pipeline instead of the authors' own analysis. The sample records about 110,000 distinct CDR3 sequences, about 96% of which are singletons. Of the sample, 0.075% to 0.1% falls within the top ten clones.

The CDR3 sequence holds 12 residues, the cysteine and phenylalanine included. Just the 36-base CDR3 DNA is kept, in frame starting at base 1. V is clipped by 1 base and J by 12 bases, and the sequence between their germline boundaries is 7 bases long. The germline V gene yields MGHRA for CDR1 and YSYEKL for CDR2. The entry originates in a study of CD8 T cells in Susac syndrome (dated by TCRdb to the late 2010s). Regarding the complete study: Repertoire sequencing was used to test whether CD8+ T cell activation and differentiation in Susac syndrome was antigen driven.

The paper's findings and limits, for the study overall: The number of individuals in the TCR sequencing and HLA analysis was recognized as being relatively small.

The sequence was obtained from a human donor in good health. Sequenced: CD4+ T cells from PBMCs. This sequence uses TRBV4-1 and TRBJ1-6, with an unclear D gene assignment. This receptor has the CDR3 CASSQVAGPLHF. The DNA reads as follows: TGCGCCAGCAGCCAAGTTGCGGGACCCCTCCACTTT.